The sample holds a few counts of the clone carrying this TCR beta chain. These data come from a study of shared clonotypes between healthy human individuals. The CDR3 spans 13 residues. V dropped 4 bases and J dropped 4 bases, with 8 bases sitting between them. The germline V gene has CDR1 LNHDA and CDR2 SQIVND (reference sequence). The genomic DNA of each subset was split evenly across several immunoSEQ plates. Original processing methods: ImmunoSEQ output held junction-only sequences without quality scores, so filtering differed. Generated by immunoSEQ multiplex PCR, the TCRdb table keeps only in-frame clones and is missing some. D and trimming come from the DNA, and the V and J calls and clone size come from that table. The sample consists of about 480,000 clones, 70% to 80% of them appearing once.

Sample: PBMCs. This chain uses TRBV19 with TRBJ1-5; no definite D call. This clonotype was obtained from a woman aged 40 to 55 in good health. Some clones in this sample may be carry-over from other donors' samples. The DNA for the CDR3 is TGTGCCAGTAGTACCGAGGGTAATCAGCCCCAGCATTTT. Its translation: CASSTEGNQPQHF. Based on the CDR3 plus reference TRBV19 and TRBJ1-5, the full variable domain is DGGITQSPKYLFRKEGQNVTLSCEQNLNHDAMYWYRQDPGQGLRLIYYSQIVNDFQKGDIAEGYSVSREKKESFPLTVTSAQKNPTAFYLCASSTEGNQPQHFGDGTRLSIL.